These 14 T cell receptor beta chains came from one sample sequenced in a study of T cell repertoires in cytomegalovirus infection. TCRdb passed the reads through MiXCR, listing each CDR3 protein once. The profile shows 290,000 or so distinct CDR3 sequences, about 23% of them singletons. The sample comprised PBMCs. These receptors were collected from a human donor in good health (CMV status not recorded). Some clones in this sample may be carry-over from other donors' samples.

This clonotype occurred many times. J is TRBJ1-1 and V is TRBV28; TRBD1 might be the D (6 bases). V was cut by 8 bases and J by 4 bases, with 11 bases left in between. The CDR3 is 12 amino acids. Germline-derived CDR1 and CDR2 are MDHEN and SYDVKM. CDR3 sequence (DNA): TGTGCCAGCCTAATCAGGGGCACTGAAGCTTTCTTT. Its protein is CASLIRGTEAFF.

The chain couples TRBV29-1 to TRBJ1-4; D not resolved. This CDR3 has 11 amino acids. Trimming took 7 bases from V and 0 from J, leaving 3 bases between them. In germline, CDR1 is SQVTM, CDR2 ANQGSEA. CDR3 in DNA: TGCAGCGCGGCAACTAATGAAAAACTGTTTTTT. It codes for CSAATNEKLFF.

This clonotype came up once. The CDR3 spells CASSTTTGAPNTGELFF. The CDR3 DNA follows: TGTGCCAGTAGTACGACGACAGGGGCTCCGAACACCGGGGAGCTGTTTTTT. The chain combines TRBV19 with TRBJ2-2; 8 nucleotides match TRBD1. The germline V gene has CDR1 LNHDA and CDR2 SQIVND (reference sequence). V lost 4 bases to trimming and J lost 0 bases; unmatched junction nucleotides: 7. CDR3 length: 17 amino acids.

This clonotype was picked up many times. V and J are TRBV7-3 and TRBJ1-1; possible D gene TRBD1, 5 bases. Trimming stripped 5 bases from V and 4 bases from J, with 14 bases between. CDR1 SGHTA and CDR2 FQGTGA come from the germline V gene. The CDR3 is made up of 14 amino acids. CDR3 bases: TGTGCCAGCAGCCCCCGGCCGGGGGGCACTGAAGCTTTCTTT. It is translated as CASSPRPGGTEAFF.

In this sample, this clonotype turned up a few times. The gene calls are TRBV12-3 or TRBV12-4 and TRBJ2-2; TRBD1 agrees at 7 bases. J lost 3 bases, V lost 8 bases, and 6 bases had no gene match. The CDR3 loop spans 14 amino acids. The CDR3 reads CASHTGVHTGELFF. Written as DNA, the CDR3 is TGTGCCAGCCACACAGGGGTTCACACCGGGGAGCTGTTTTTT.

The V call is TRBV28, the J call TRBJ2-5, with no clear D. Germline CDR1 reads MDHEN; CDR2 reads SYDVKM. V lost 9 bases, J lost 5 bases, and 19 bases lay in between. The CDR3 totals 14 residues. Here the CDR3 DNA reads TGTGCCAGTTGGGGTGGCCCAAACCGGGAGACCCAGTACTTC. Encoded protein: CASWGGPNRETQYF.

This clonotype came up a few times. The J gene is TRBJ1-2, the V gene TRBV7-2; no clear D. Germline V lookup: CDR1 SGHTA, CDR2 FQGNSA. The ends were cut back, 2 bases at V and 4 bases at J, with 8 bases in the middle. The CDR3 extends over 13 amino acids. The CDR3 region has the DNA TGTGCCAGCAGCTTAATGACGCTCTATGGCTACACCTTC. Protein: CASSLMTLYGYTF.

CDR3 sequence (DNA): TGCAGTGAAGGACAGGAGATATTTGGCTACACCTTC. It is translated as CSEGQEIFGYTF. The J gene is TRBJ1-2, the V gene TRBV20-1, with 7 bases aligning to TRBD1. V lost 7 bases, J lost 7 bases, and 9 bases stayed unmatched. The germline CDR1 and CDR2 sequences are DFQATT and SNEGSKA (reference sequence). The CDR3 covers 12 residues.

This chain connects TRBV29-1 to TRBJ2-5; D is perhaps TRBD1 (6 bases). Germline-derived CDR1 and CDR2 are SQVTM and ANQGSEA. There are 13 residues in the CDR3. Trimming removed 8 bases at V and 2 bases at J, with 15 bases between. The CDR3 DNA is TGCAGCCTGAGGGGGTGGGGACAAGAGACCCAGTACTTC. The encoded protein is CSLRGWGQETQYF.

This clonotype turned up a few times. This chain connects TRBV15 to TRBJ2-6; D uncertain. Trimming took off 0 bases at V and 0 bases at J, with 6 bases between the two ends. Germline CDR1 is LNHNV and CDR2 is YYDKDF (reference sequence). The CDR3 loop spans 16 amino acids. Here the CDR3 reads CATSREFASGANVLTF. The CDR3 DNA sequence: TGTGCCACCAGCAGAGAGTTTGCCTCTGGGGCCAACGTCCTGACTTTC.

This clonotype was counted ten times or more. This rearrangement joins TRBV7-2 to TRBJ2-1; 11 nucleotides agree with TRBD2. The germline V gene encodes CDR1 SGHTA and CDR2 FQGNSA. Trimming took 5 bases from V and 0 from J; bases not matched to a gene: 9. This CDR3 is built from 18 residues. CDR3 region: CASSPLPSGGSSYNEQFF. Here the CDR3 DNA reads TGTGCCAGCAGCCCGCTCCCTAGCGGGGGGAGCTCCTACAATGAGCAGTTCTTC.

The J gene is TRBJ2-6, the V gene TRBV7-9; possible D gene TRBD2, 6 bases. CDR1 and CDR2 (germline): SEHNR, FQNEAQ (reference sequence). V was pared by 3 bases and J by 2 bases, with 11 bases between. The CDR3 sequence is 16 residues long. The CDR3 region has the DNA TGTGCCAGCAGCTTGCCAGGAGGGGCTGGGGCCAACGTCCTGACTTTC. Its protein product is CASSLPGGAGANVLTF.

This clonotype occurred many times. J is TRBJ2-7 and V is TRBV7-2; no clear D. Germline V gives CDR1 SGHTA, CDR2 FQGNSA. The CDR3 loop spans 14 amino acids. Trimming removed 4 bases at V and 10 bases at J, with 20 bases between. The CDR3: CASSSGHVRRLQYF. In DNA form, the CDR3 reads TGTGCCAGCAGCTCTGGTCACGTCCGACGGCTCCAGTACTTC.

This clonotype was seen only a few times. The genes are TRBV20-1 and TRBJ2-3; 12 bases are shared with TRBD2. CDR3 size: 14 residues. The junction had 5 bases not matched to a gene; V was cut back by 6 bases and J by 4 bases. CDR1 is DFQATT, CDR2 SNEGSKA, per germline (reference sequence). For the CDR3, the DNA is TGCAGTGCAGGACTAGCGGGATATCCAGATACGCAGTATTTT. Translation: CSAGLAGYPDTQYF.